This T cell receptor beta chain was observed in a study of blood T cell repertoires in COVID-19. Study-level background: The United States, Italy and Spain provided the acute and convalescent COVID-19 samples. T cells, B-cell-depleted T cells, or PBMCs provided the cDNA or gDNA that served as material.

Cohort allocation depended upon clinical history that participants reported. Trimming left V 4 bases short and J 5 bases short, with 11 bases between. The CDR3 is made up of 12 amino acids. Germline CDR1 is SQVTM and CDR2 is ANQGSEA. Authors' processing steps: The authors estimated nucleated cell counts from reference gene primer amplification. TCRdb's copy holds only in-frame clones and misses some; the assay was immunoSEQ multiplex PCR. V and J calls plus clone size are reproduced from that table; the DNA served to infer D and trimming. The sample consists of 200,000 to 250,000 clones, roughly nine tenths of them appearing once.

Sequencing input: PBMCs or T cells enriched from blood (not recorded which). The clonotype was recovered from a woman between 18 and 30 years old in a cohort exposed to, infected with or recovered from COVID-19 (not recorded which). This chain joins TRBV29-1 and TRBJ1-2; D may be TRBD1 (5 bases). The CDR3 DNA follows: TGCAGCGTTGCTGGGGGAGGTTATGGCTACACCTTC. Protein: CSVAGGGYGYTF.